This TCR beta chain was sequenced in a study of cytomegalovirus exposure and HLA in healthy donors. General study points: First-cohort TCR clusters tended to co-occur in the roughly 120 validation repertoires, a later analysis found. Among TCR beta chains, those listed as cytomegalovirus-associated numbered roughly 150. In vitro data verified a few CMV-associated chains as specific for CMV antigens.

TCRdb's table, derived via immunoSEQ multiplex PCR, lists solely in-frame clones and lacks some. The sample carries some 84,000 clones, roughly 90% recorded once. Germline CDR1 reads LNHNV; CDR2 reads YYDKDF (reference sequence). The J segment lost 7 bases and the V segment lost 5 bases, leaving 0 bases of the junction unmatched. The CDR3 length is 11 residues. Separate from the roughly 700-subject first cohort was the approximately 110-subject validation cohort, to which the donors belonged. In the case of this clone: The antigen is unknown.

The gene calls are TRBV15 and TRBJ2-5; 8 bases match TRBD1. Material: PBMCs. This clonotype originated in a man in his thirties or forties in good health and CMV-seronegative. The CDR3 DNA sequence: TGTGCCACCAGCCAGGGGGCGACCCAGTACTTC. Protein product: CATSQGATQYF.